The present T cell receptor (beta chain) was sequenced within a study of T-cell reconstitution after alpha-beta-depleted transplantation in children (TCRdb year 2016). Looking at the study overall: Using TCR repertoire profiling, the study quantitatively followed how T-cell immune reconstitution unfolded in children after TCRalphabeta/CD19-depleted allogeneic hematopoietic cell transplantation. Paper-wide results and their limitations: Over subsequent months, a decline in hyperexpanded clone frequencies was noted, and after one year, T-cell counts and TCRbeta diversity were mostly ascribed to newly produced T cells. Apparently early alphabetaT-cell count recovery about two months after transplant reportedly relied on only several hundred rapidly expanded clones derived from non-depleted graft cells. In some patients, the high TCRbeta diversity seen at day 60 was put down to recipient T cells and intrathymic progenitors that had survived conditioning.

This clonotype has a count of ten or more. The specificity of this receptor is unknown. Base qualities are not recorded, but no much larger clone differs from it by a single base. From the germline V gene, CDR1 is MDHEN and CDR2 is SYDVKM. The CDR3 numbers 16 residues from cysteine through phenylalanine. The kept DNA is CDR3 alone, 48 bases in frame from the first base. Trimming removed 1 base from V and 2 bases from J, leaving 13 bases between the germline ends. Per the publication, the treatment or condition label means: allogeneic hematopoietic cell transplantation with graft depleted of TCRalphabeta T cells and CD19 B cells. The transplant recipients were children given TCRalphabeta/CD19-depleted allogeneic hematopoietic cell grafts. Library creation used PCR. Sequenced using an Illumina HiSeq 2500. TCR library preparation used molecular barcoding, with unique molecular identifiers applied to normalize quantification of the TCRbeta repertoire. The raw public data were reprocessed by TCRdb itself: fastp quality trimming at Q25, MiXCR clonotype calling, in-frame beta chains only. A single entry per CDR3 protein holds the most common genes and DNA from its merged rows. The sample profile shows about 490,000 distinct CDR3 sequences; over 9.5% of them were found once. The biggest ten clones account for around 2% of the sample.

Specimen: PBMCs, collected before TCRalphabeta/CD19-depleted stem cell transplant. The TCR sequence derives from a child aged 2 to 9 with inherited bone marrow failure, due to receive a stem cell transplant. This receptor chain uses TRBV28 and TRBJ2-3; no D gene is confidently identified. The DNA sequence follows: TGTGCCAGCAGTTTATTTGCTTCTCTCAACACAGATACGCAGTATTTT. Its amino acids are CASSLFASLNTDTQYF.